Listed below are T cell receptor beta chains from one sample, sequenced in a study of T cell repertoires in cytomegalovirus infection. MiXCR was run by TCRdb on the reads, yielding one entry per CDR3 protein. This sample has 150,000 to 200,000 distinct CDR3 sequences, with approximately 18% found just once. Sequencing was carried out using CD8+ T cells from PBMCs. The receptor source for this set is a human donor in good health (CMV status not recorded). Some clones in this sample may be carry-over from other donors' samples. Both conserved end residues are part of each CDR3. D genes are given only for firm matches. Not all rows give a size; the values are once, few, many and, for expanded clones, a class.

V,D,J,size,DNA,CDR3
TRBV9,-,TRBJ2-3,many,TGTGCCAGCAGCGCCCAAGGAAGCCCCACAGATACGCAGTATTTT,CASSAQGSPTDTQYF
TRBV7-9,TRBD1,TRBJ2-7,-,TGTGCCAGCAGCTTAAAATCGACAGGGGGCTACGAGCAGTACTTC,CASSLKSTGGYEQYF
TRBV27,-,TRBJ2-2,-,TGTGCCAGCAGTTTGGTGAACACCGGGGAGCTGTTTTTT,CASSLVNTGELFF
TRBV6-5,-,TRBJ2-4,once,TGTGCCAGCAGGTCCCGTCCAGGCAAAAACATTCAGTACTTC,CASRSRPGKNIQYF
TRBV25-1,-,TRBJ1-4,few,TGTGCCAGCAGTCCCGATGGGGGGTTCGGCGAAAAACTGTTTTTT,CASSPDGGFGEKLFF
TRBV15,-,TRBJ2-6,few,TGTGCCACCAGCGGTGCCGGGACACCTAGCGAGGCCAACGTCCTGACTTTC,CATSGAGTPSEANVLTF
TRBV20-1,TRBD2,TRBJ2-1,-,TGCAGTGCTAGAGAGTTTCTAGCGGTCTTAAACAATGAGCAGTTCTTC,CSAREFLAVLNNEQFF
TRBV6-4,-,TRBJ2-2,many,TGTGCCAGCAGTGACAGGGTGAACACCGGGGAGCTGTTTTTT,CASSDRVNTGELFF
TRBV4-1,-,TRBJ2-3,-,TGCGCCAGCAGCCAAGAGTGGGGGGGCACAGATACGCAGTATTTT,CASSQEWGGTDTQYF
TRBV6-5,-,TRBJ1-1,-,TGTGCCAGCAGTTACTCGATCCGACCCCCCGTCCCGTCGAGCATTGAAGCTTTCTTT,CASSYSIRPPVPSSIEAFF
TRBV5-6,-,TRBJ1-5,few,TGTGCCAGCAGCTGGGCAGGAAATCAGCCCCAGCATTTT,CASSWAGNQPQHF
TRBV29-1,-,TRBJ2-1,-,TGCAGCGTTGAAGGCAGCAGGTACAATGAGCAGTTCTTC,CSVEGSRYNEQFF
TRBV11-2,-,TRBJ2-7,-,TGTGCCAGCAGACCTACAGGGAACTACGAGCAGTACTTC,CASRPTGNYEQYF
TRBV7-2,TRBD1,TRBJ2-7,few,TGTGCCAGCACCATCAATACAGGGGGGTACGAGCAGTACTTC,CASTINTGGYEQYF
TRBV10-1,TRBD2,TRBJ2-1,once,TGCGCCAGCAGTGATGTAGCGGGGGCCTCCTACAATGAGCAGTTCTTC,CASSDVAGASYNEQFF
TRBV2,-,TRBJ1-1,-,TGTGCCAGCATATCGGGGGAAGCTTTCTTT,CASISGEAFF
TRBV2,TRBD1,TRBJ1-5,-,TGTGCCAGCACCCGACAGGGGGACTATCAGCCCCAGCATTTT,CASTRQGDYQPQHF
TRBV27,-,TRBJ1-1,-,TGTGCCAGCAGTTTATACGGCAGCCCGAACACTGAAGCTTTCTTT,CASSLYGSPNTEAFF
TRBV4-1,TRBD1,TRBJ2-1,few,TGCGCCAGCAGCCAGACTGCTTCAGGGGGCGATGAGCAGTTCTTC,CASSQTASGGDEQFF
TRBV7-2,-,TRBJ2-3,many,TGTGCCAGCAGCCCAGGGGGGTTGAGCACAGATACGCAGTATTTT,CASSPGGLSTDTQYF
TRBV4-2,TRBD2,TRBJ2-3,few,TGTGCCAGCAGCCTTGGGACTAGCGGGGGGGCGGCAGATACGCAGTATTTT,CASSLGTSGGAADTQYF
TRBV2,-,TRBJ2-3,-,TGTGCCAGCAGTGAAGGGGCAGGGGCAGATACGCAGTATTTT,CASSEGAGADTQYF
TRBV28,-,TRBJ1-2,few,TGTGCCAGCACTCTAGTACCCCAGGGAACCCTGGGCTACACCTTC,CASTLVPQGTLGYTF
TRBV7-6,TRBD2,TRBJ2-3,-,TGTGCCAGCAGCCGGACTAGTGCAGCCGCAGATACGCAGTATTTT,CASSRTSAAADTQYF
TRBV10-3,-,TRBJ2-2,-,TGTGCCATCAGTGAAGGGGCGACCGGGGAGCTGTTTTTT,CAISEGATGELFF
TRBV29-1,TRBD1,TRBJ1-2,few,TGCAGCGTCTTTACCGACAGGGTTTCTAACTATGGCTACACCTTC,CSVFTDRVSNYGYTF
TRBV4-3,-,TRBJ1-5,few,TGCGCCAGCAGCCAAGATACAGGGACCAATCAGCCCCAGCATTTT,CASSQDTGTNQPQHF
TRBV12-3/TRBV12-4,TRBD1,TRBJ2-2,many,TGTGCCAGCAGTTTAATCCCACAGGGGTACACCGGGGAGCTGTTTTTT,CASSLIPQGYTGELFF
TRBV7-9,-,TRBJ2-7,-,TGTGCCAGCAGCTTAGAGGCAGAGATCTACGAGCAGTACTTC,CASSLEAEIYEQYF
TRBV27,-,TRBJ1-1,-,TGTGCCAGCAAAGGGGGAAGTTATCGCACTGAAGCTTTCTTT,CASKGGSYRTEAFF
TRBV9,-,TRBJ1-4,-,TGTGCCAGCAGCTCGTCCGGAGAGATTAATGAAAAACTGTTTTTT,CASSSSGEINEKLFF
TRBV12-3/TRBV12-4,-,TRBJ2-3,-,TGTGCCAGCAGGGCGAGACAGACGAGCACAGATACGCAGTATTTT,CASRARQTSTDTQYF
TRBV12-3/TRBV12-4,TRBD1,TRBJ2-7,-,TGTGCCAGCAGTTTTTGGGGGACAGGGAACTACGAGCAGTACTTC,CASSFWGTGNYEQYF
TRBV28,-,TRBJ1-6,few,TGTGCCAGCAGTGGCCGGGGGGGCTGGTATAATTCACCCCTCCACTTT,CASSGRGGWYNSPLHF
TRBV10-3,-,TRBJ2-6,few,TGTGCCATCAGTGCGGCCCCAAGTGGGGCCAACGTCCTGACTTTC,CAISAAPSGANVLTF